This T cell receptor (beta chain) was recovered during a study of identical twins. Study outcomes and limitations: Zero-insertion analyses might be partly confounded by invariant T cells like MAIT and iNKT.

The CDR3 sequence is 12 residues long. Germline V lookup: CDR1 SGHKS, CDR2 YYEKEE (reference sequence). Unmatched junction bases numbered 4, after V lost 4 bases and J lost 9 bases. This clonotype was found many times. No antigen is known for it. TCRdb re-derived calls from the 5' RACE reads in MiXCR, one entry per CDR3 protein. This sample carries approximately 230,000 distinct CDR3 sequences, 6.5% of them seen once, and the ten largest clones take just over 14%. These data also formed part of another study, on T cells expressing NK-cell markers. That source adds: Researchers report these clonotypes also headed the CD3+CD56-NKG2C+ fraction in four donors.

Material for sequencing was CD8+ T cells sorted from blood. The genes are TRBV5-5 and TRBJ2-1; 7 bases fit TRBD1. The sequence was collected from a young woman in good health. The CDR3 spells CASSASGGEQFF. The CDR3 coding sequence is TGTGCCAGCAGCGCTTCAGGGGGTGAGCAGTTCTTC.